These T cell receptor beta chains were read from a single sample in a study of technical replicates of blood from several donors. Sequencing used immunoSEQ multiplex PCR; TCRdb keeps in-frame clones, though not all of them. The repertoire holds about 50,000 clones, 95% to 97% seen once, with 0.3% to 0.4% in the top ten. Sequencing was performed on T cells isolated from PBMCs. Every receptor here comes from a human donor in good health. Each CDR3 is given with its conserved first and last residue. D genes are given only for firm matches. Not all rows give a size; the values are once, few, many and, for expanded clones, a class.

cdr3_aa: CASSLDTSGRNEQFF
cdr3_nt: TGCGCCAGCAGCTTGGATACTAGCGGGAGGAATGAGCAGTTCTTC
v_call: TRBV5-1
d_call: TRBD2
clone_size: -
j_call: TRBJ2-1

cdr3_aa: CASFRTSVTDTQYF
cdr3_nt: TGTGCCAGCTTCCGGACTAGCGTTACAGATACGCAGTATTTT
v_call: TRBV2
d_call: TRBD2
clone_size: -
j_call: TRBJ2-3

cdr3_aa: CASTTRQGAESDEKLFF
cdr3_nt: TGTGCCAGCACAACAAGGCAAGGGGCTGAGTCAGATGAAAAACTGTTTTTT
v_call: TRBV4-2
d_call: -
clone_size: -
j_call: TRBJ1-4

cdr3_aa: CASSIPSSGNYNEQFF
cdr3_nt: TGTGCCAGCAGTATCCCTTCTAGCGGGAATTACAATGAGCAGTTCTTC
v_call: TRBV28
d_call: TRBD2
clone_size: -
j_call: TRBJ2-1

cdr3_aa: CASSRPATGGLAGYTF
cdr3_nt: TGCGCCAGCAGCCGACCGGCAACAGGCGGTCTGGCGGGGTACACCTTC
v_call: TRBV4-3
d_call: -
clone_size: -
j_call: TRBJ1-2

cdr3_aa: CAWSMLGEQYF
cdr3_nt: TGTGCCTGGAGTATGCTAGGCGAGCAGTACTTC
v_call: TRBV30
d_call: -
clone_size: -
j_call: TRBJ2-7

cdr3_aa: CASSYAPGGNTGELFF
cdr3_nt: TGTGCCAGCAGTTACGCCCCAGGGGGGAACACCGGGGAGCTGTTTTTT
v_call: TRBV6-5
d_call: TRBD1
clone_size: once
j_call: TRBJ2-2

cdr3_aa: CASSNILQDNTEAFF
cdr3_nt: TGTGCCAGCAGTAATATCCTACAGGATAATACTGAAGCTTTCTTT
v_call: TRBV27
d_call: -
clone_size: -
j_call: TRBJ1-1

cdr3_aa: CASRGNTEAFF
cdr3_nt: TGTGCCTCACGAGGGAACACTGAAGCTTTCTTT
v_call: TRBV2
d_call: -
clone_size: -
j_call: TRBJ1-1

cdr3_aa: CASSQGTGRYGNEQYF
cdr3_nt: TGCGCCAGCAGCCAAGGTACAGGAAGATATGGGAACGAGCAGTACTTC
v_call: TRBV4-1
d_call: -
clone_size: -
j_call: TRBJ2-7

cdr3_aa: CASSLEVTSLDEQFF
cdr3_nt: TGTGCCAGCAGCTTAGAGGTTACTAGTCTGGATGAGCAGTTCTTC
v_call: TRBV13
d_call: -
clone_size: -
j_call: TRBJ2-1

cdr3_aa: CASSSGQRGSVQAFF
cdr3_nt: TGCGCCAGCAGCTCGGGACAGCGTGGCTCGGTACAAGCTTTCTTT
v_call: TRBV5-1
d_call: TRBD1
clone_size: -
j_call: TRBJ1-1

cdr3_aa: CASIIGGAYGYTF
cdr3_nt: TGTGCCAGCATAATCGGGGGAGCATATGGCTACACCTTC
v_call: TRBV2
d_call: -
clone_size: once
j_call: TRBJ1-2

cdr3_aa: CASSPDQTGTDTQYF
cdr3_nt: TGTGCCAGCTCACCGGATCAAACAGGCACAGATACGCAGTATTTT
v_call: TRBV18
d_call: -
clone_size: -
j_call: TRBJ2-3

cdr3_aa: CASSQAQGYEQFF
cdr3_nt: TGCGCCAGCAGCCAAGCCCAGGGCTATGAGCAGTTCTTC
v_call: TRBV4-3
d_call: -
clone_size: -
j_call: TRBJ2-1

cdr3_aa: CASSFRPREENEQFF
cdr3_nt: TGCGCCAGCAGCTTCCGGCCCAGGGAGGAAAATGAGCAGTTCTTC
v_call: TRBV5-1
d_call: -
clone_size: -
j_call: TRBJ2-1

cdr3_aa: CSSSRRGGDGTNEKLFF
cdr3_nt: TGCAGCTCCTCCCGGAGGGGGGGCGATGGAACTAATGAAAAACTGTTTTTT
v_call: TRBV29-1
d_call: -
clone_size: -
j_call: TRBJ1-4

cdr3_aa: CASSLDWTSGTYEQYF
cdr3_nt: TGTGCCAGCAGCCTTGACTGGACTAGCGGAACCTACGAGCAGTACTTC
v_call: TRBV4-2
d_call: TRBD2
clone_size: -
j_call: TRBJ2-7

cdr3_aa: CASTNQGLSTDTQYF
cdr3_nt: TGTGCCAGCACCAACCAAGGACTGAGCACAGATACGCAGTATTTT
v_call: TRBV6-1
d_call: -
clone_size: -
j_call: TRBJ2-3

cdr3_aa: CASSKRIERNTEAFF
cdr3_nt: TGTGCCAGCAGCAAAAGAATAGAAAGGAACACTGAAGCTTTCTTT
v_call: TRBV5-4
d_call: -
clone_size: -
j_call: TRBJ1-1

cdr3_aa: CARPAGGRAADTQYF
cdr3_nt: TGTGCCAGGCCGGCCGGCGGGAGGGCGGCAGATACGCAGTATTTT
v_call: TRBV6-4
d_call: TRBD2
clone_size: -
j_call: TRBJ2-3

cdr3_aa: CASNPQGLGGETQYF
cdr3_nt: TGTGCCAGCAATCCACAGGGGTTGGGTGGTGAGACCCAGTACTTC
v_call: TRBV2
d_call: TRBD1
clone_size: -
j_call: TRBJ2-5

cdr3_aa: CASSGLAGQYF
cdr3_nt: TGCGCCAGCAGTGGACTAGCGGGCCAGTACTTC
v_call: TRBV10-2
d_call: TRBD2
clone_size: -
j_call: TRBJ2-5

cdr3_aa: CASRTGKGYTF
cdr3_nt: TGTGCCAGCAGAACAGGGAAGGGCTACACCTTC
v_call: TRBV6-5
d_call: -
clone_size: once
j_call: TRBJ1-2

cdr3_aa: CSVNKGLAEQFF
cdr3_nt: TGCAGCGTCAACAAAGGACTAGCAGAGCAGTTCTTC
v_call: TRBV29-1
d_call: TRBD2
clone_size: -
j_call: TRBJ2-1

cdr3_aa: CATSGELAAKYNEQFF
cdr3_nt: TGTGCCACCAGCGGGGAACTAGCGGCCAAGTACAATGAGCAGTTCTTC
v_call: TRBV15
d_call: TRBD2
clone_size: -
j_call: TRBJ2-1

cdr3_aa: CASSQASGSHEQYF
cdr3_nt: TGTGCCAGCTCACAGGCTAGCGGGAGCCACGAGCAGTACTTC
v_call: TRBV18
d_call: TRBD2
clone_size: few
j_call: TRBJ2-7

cdr3_aa: CASSPGSDTQYF
cdr3_nt: TGTGCCAGCAGTCCAGGGTCAGATACGCAGTATTTT
v_call: TRBV2
d_call: -
clone_size: -
j_call: TRBJ2-3

cdr3_aa: CASGGWSQPQHF
cdr3_nt: TGTGCCAGCGGAGGGTGGAGTCAGCCCCAGCATTTT
v_call: TRBV6-5
d_call: -
clone_size: -
j_call: TRBJ1-5

cdr3_aa: CSAGQSNTEAFF
cdr3_nt: TGCAGCGCGGGACAGAGTAACACTGAAGCTTTCTTT
v_call: TRBV29-1
d_call: TRBD1
clone_size: -
j_call: TRBJ1-1